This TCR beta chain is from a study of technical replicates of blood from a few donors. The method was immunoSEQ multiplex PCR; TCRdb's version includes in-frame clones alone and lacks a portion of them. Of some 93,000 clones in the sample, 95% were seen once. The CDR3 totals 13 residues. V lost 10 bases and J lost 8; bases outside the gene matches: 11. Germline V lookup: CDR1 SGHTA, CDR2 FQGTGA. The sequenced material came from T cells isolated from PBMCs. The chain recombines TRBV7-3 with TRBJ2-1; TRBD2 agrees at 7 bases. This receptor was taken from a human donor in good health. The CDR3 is CATSTRAGDEQFF. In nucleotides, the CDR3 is TGTGCCACCTCGACTCGCGCGGGGGATGAGCAGTTCTTC. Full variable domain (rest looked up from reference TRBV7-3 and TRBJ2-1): GAGVSQTPSNKVTEKGKYVELRCDPISGHTALYWYRQSLGQGPEFLIYFQGTGAADDSGLPNDRFFAVRPEGSVSTLKIQRTERGDSAVYLCATSTRAGDEQFFGPGTRLTVL.